A single sample gave rise to the 2 T cell receptor beta chains below, sequenced in a study of blood T cell repertoires in COVID-19. Measured with immunoSEQ multiplex PCR; TCRdb has only the in-frame clones, and not every one. The sample holds more than 95,000 clones, about four fifths seen once. Sequenced input: peripheral blood. These TCRs come from a man in his sixties with acute or convalescent COVID-19.

The V and J genes are TRBV6-5 and TRBJ1-1, with D perhaps matching TRBD1 (5 bases). This CDR3 is 13 amino acids long. The V and J ends lost 6 bases and 1 base respectively, with 9 bases between them. Germline V gives CDR1 MNHEY, CDR2 SVGAGI. Written as DNA, the CDR3 is TGTGCCAGCAGCAAAACAGGGAACACTGAAGCTTTCTTT. It translates to CASSKTGNTEAFF.

The chain joins TRBV12-3 or TRBV12-4 to TRBJ1-4; no clear D. V lost 3 bases, J lost 7 bases, and 3 bases lay in between. This CDR3 has 11 residues. The CDR3 region is CASSLSEKLFF. The CDR3 nucleotides are TGTGCCAGCAGTTTGAGTGAAAAACTGTTTTTT.